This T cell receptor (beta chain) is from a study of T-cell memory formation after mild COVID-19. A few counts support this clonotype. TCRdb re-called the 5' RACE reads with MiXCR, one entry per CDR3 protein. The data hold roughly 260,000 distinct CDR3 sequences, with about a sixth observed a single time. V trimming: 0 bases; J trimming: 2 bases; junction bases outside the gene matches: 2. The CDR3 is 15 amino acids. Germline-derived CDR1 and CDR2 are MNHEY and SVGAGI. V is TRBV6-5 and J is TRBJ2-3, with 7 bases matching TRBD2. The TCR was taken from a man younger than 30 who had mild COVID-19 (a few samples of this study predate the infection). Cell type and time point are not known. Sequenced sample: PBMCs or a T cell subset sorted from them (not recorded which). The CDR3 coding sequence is TGTGCCAGCAGTTACTCCGGGGGGTTCACAGATACGCAGTATTTT. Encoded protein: CASSYSGGFTDTQYF.